This T cell receptor (beta chain) was profiled in a study of cytomegalovirus exposure and HLA in healthy donors. In germline, CDR1 is SGHRS, CDR2 YFSETQ. There are 17 residues in the CDR3. V was pared by 0 bases and J by 4 bases, with 10 bases of the junction left unmatched. In its sample, this clone was seen once. The PCR was carried out with 60 Vbeta primers and 13 Jbeta primers. The repertoire was sequenced with immunoSEQ multiplex PCR; TCRdb's copy has only in-frame clones and lacks some. The table shows 180,000 or so clones, with approximately 86% occurring only once. Sequenced material: PBMCs. The chain joins TRBV5-1 to TRBJ1-1; 9 positions agree with TRBD1. This TCR came from a woman in her thirties in good health and CMV-seronegative. CDR3 nucleotide sequence: TGCGCCAGCAGCTTGGGGACAGGGGCTCTGGGGGGCACTGAAGCTTTCTTT. It specifies CASSLGTGALGGTEAFF. Filled out from reference TRBV5-1 and TRBJ1-1, the complete variable domain reads KAGVTQTPRYLIKTRGQQVTLSCSPISGHRSVSWYQQTPGQGLQFLFEYFSETQRNKGNFPGRFSGRQFSNSRSEMNVSTLELGDSALYLCASSLGTGALGGTEAFFGQGTRLTVV.